One and the same sample provided the 10 T cell receptor beta chains below, sequenced in a study of CD8 T cells in Susac syndrome. RNA was extracted with the RNeasy kit, and a quantity of roughly 0.5 to 1 ug was reverse transcribed using random hexamers. TCRdb analysed the immunoSEQ multiplex PCR reads with MiXCR anew, one entry per CDR3 protein. The sample lists more than 70,000 distinct CDR3 sequences, approximately 93% seen once, with 0.5% to 0.65% in the top ten. Input material: CD8+ T cells from PBMCs. Receptors originate from a human donor with Susac syndrome.

This clonotype was seen just once. The chain is built from TRBV6-6 and TRBJ1-4, with D unresolved. Deletions cut 0 bases from V and 6 bases from J, with 11 bases between. Germline V gene data show CDR1 as MNHNY and CDR2 as SVGAGI (reference sequence). CDR3 length: 15 amino acids. The CDR3 region has the DNA TGTGCCAGCAGTTACTCACAAAGGGAGGATGAAAAACTGTTTTTT. The encoded protein is CASSYSQREDEKLFF.

This rearrangement joins TRBV9 to TRBJ1-1, with D hard to call. This CDR3 is built from 15 residues. V dropped 3 bases and J dropped 1 base, with 13 bases sitting between them. Germline assignment: CDR1 SGDLS and CDR2 YYNGEE. CDR3 residues: CASSEVSRTNTEAFF. CDR3 nucleotides: TGTGCCAGCAGCGAAGTGTCCAGGACGAACACTGAAGCTTTCTTT.

This chain joins TRBV6-5 and TRBJ1-1; D unclear. CDR1 and CDR2 from the germline V gene are MNHEY and SVGAGI. V lost 6 bases and J lost 5, with 19 bases in between. The CDR3 loop spans 15 amino acids. The CDR3 nucleotides are TGTGCCAGCAGCTCCAGGACCTCTTGGAGTACTGAAGCTTTCTTT. This codes for CASSSRTSWSTEAFF.

The chain uses TRBV4-1 and TRBJ1-1; a weak D match, TRBD1 (5 bases). The germline V gene has CDR1 MGHRA and CDR2 YSYEKL. Trimming removed 1 base at V and 13 bases at J, with 13 bases between. The CDR3 consists of 12 residues. The CDR3 nucleotides are TGCGCCAGCAGCCAAGGTGGGGGAGATGATTTCTTT. Protein sequence: CASSQGGGDDFF.

A single count supports this clonotype. The CDR3 loop is CASSFDTSPYEQYF. For the CDR3, the DNA is TGTGCCAGCAGTTTCGACACGTCCCCCTACGAGCAGTACTTC. The rearrangement links TRBV6-2 or TRBV6-3 to TRBJ2-7; D gene ambiguous. The V end lost 4 bases, the J end lost 2 bases, and 12 bases lay between the germline ends. The CDR3 length is 14 residues. Germline V CDR1 and CDR2: MNHEY, SVGEGT.

The chain carries TRBV7-9 and TRBJ2-2; 7 bases match TRBD1. V lost 5 bases, J lost 4 bases, and 7 bases stayed unmatched. Germline values: CDR1 SEHNR, CDR2 FQNEAQ (reference sequence). The CDR3 loop spans 15 amino acids. This chain's CDR3 is CASSLRQGGTGELFF. The CDR3, as DNA: TGTGCCAGCAGCCTCCGACAGGGTGGCACCGGGGAGCTGTTTTTT.

On this clonotype: No conserved phenylalanine or tryptophan ends this CDR3, so it is likely a read error. The chain uses TRBV6-5 and TRBJ2-1; tentatively, D is TRBD1 (5 bases). The germline V and J ends were trimmed by 5 bases and 7 bases, with 9 bases remaining between them. The CDR3 has 12 residues. Germline V gives CDR1 MNHEY, CDR2 SVGAGI. In DNA, the CDR3 is TGTGCCAGCAGTGCCCGACAGAATGAGCAGTTCTCC. Translated, it gives CASSARQNEQFS.

J is TRBJ2-5 and V is TRBV15; D gene unclear. CDR1 is LNHNV, CDR2 YYDKDF, per germline (reference sequence). CDR3 length: 15 amino acids. V lost 0 bases and J lost 1, with 9 bases in between. The CDR3 DNA is TGTGCCACCAGCAGAGATCGGAAACTCCAAGAGACCCAGTACTTC. Its protein is CATSRDRKLQETQYF.

The CDR3 is CASGVGGDSAGELFF. The CDR3 DNA sequence: TGTGCCAGTGGCGTGGGCGGGGATAGCGCCGGGGAGCTGTTTTTT. The J gene is TRBJ2-2, the V gene TRBV12-3 or TRBV12-4, with D tentatively TRBD2 (6 bases). Trimming took 9 bases from V and 6 from J, leaving 20 bases between them. The CDR3 extends over 15 amino acids.

The rearrangement uses TRBV5-6 and TRBJ1-5; D remains unclear. V dropped 2 bases and J dropped 3 bases, with 6 bases sitting between them. Germline assignment: CDR1 SGHDT and CDR2 YYEEEE. CDR3 length: 13 residues. The DNA of the CDR3 is TGTGCCAGCAGCTTCGGTAACAATCAGCCCCAGCATTTT. Protein sequence: CASSFGNNQPQHF.